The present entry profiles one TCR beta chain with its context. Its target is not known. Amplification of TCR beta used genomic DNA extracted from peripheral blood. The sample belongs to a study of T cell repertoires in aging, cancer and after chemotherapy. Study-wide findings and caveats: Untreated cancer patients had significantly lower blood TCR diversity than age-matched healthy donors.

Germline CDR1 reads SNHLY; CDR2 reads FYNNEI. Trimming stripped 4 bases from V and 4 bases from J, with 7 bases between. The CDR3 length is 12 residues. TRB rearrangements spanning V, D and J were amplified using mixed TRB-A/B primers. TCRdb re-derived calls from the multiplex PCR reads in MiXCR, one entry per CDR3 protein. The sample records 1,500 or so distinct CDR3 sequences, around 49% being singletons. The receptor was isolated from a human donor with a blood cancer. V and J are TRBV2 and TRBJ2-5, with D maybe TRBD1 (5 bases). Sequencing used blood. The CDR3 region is CASSARVETQYF. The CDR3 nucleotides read TGTGCCAGCAGTGCCAGGGTAGAGACCCAGTACTTC.